This T cell receptor beta chain was sequenced in a study of beta chain features in type 1 diabetes (dated by TCRdb to 2016 to 2019). Concerning the study at large: Mean age, gender distribution, total cell number and subset yield were not different between patients and healthy donors. A total of 107,917,701 sorted cells were examined across all samples, and the number of cells per subset was strongly correlated with RNA yield. Naive and central memory subsets were obtained from all 30 or so donors, but regulatory and stem cell-like memory subsets were isolated from only 8 patients and roughly eight healthy donors. In the study, TCRB repertoires of sorted circulating CD4+ T cell subsets from recently diagnosed type 1 diabetes patients were compared with those of matched healthy donors.

Each donor gave one peripheral blood draw, about 100 mL on average, collected into heparinised tubes. A BD FACSAria II and a panel including CD45RO, CCR7, CD25, CD127, CD95 and CD27 were used to sort naive, central memory, regulatory and stem cell-like memory CD4+ T cells. Purity was above 95% for every sorted population. Right away, PBMCs were isolated by Lymphoprep density gradient centrifugation and were stained directly, with no culture step. Samples were stained and sorted in pairs, with one healthy donor and one patient per experiment, so that batch effects were minimized. V is reduced by 3 bases and J by 5 bases, leaving a spacing of 21 bases between them. CDR1 SGHVS and CDR2 FQNEAQ were looked up in the germline V gene. There are 17 amino acids in the CDR3, from cysteine to phenylalanine inclusive. Solely the CDR3 DNA is kept, with 51 bases framed from the first base. The entire isolated RNA was reverse transcribed using the High Capacity cDNA Reverse Transcription Kit, and thus expressed TCRB transcripts were sequenced. Deep immunoSEQ sequencing was applied to naive, central memory and regulatory T cell samples, giving an average of about 3.6 million total reads per sample. Sorted cells were lysed in RLT buffer and RNA was extracted with DNase-treated RNeasy Micro or Mini kits, depending on cell number. Each cell subset was processed on its own to prevent cross-contamination, while patient and healthy donor samples were processed together. Using the immunoSEQ multiplex PCR, TCRB sequences were amplified from cDNA into 87-bp fragments spanning the CDR3 region. The amplicons were sequenced using the Illumina HiSeq platform. Per the authors' processing: Synthetic template baselines were used to correct PCR bias computationally, reads within Hamming distance 2 were collapsed, and singletons that could not be merged were discarded. Reads were aligned against IMGT so that V, D and J genes, CDR3 length and insertions or deletions at six rearrangement sites could be assigned. Within each subset, clonotype counts were normalized to sorted cell number, after which true diversity and Gini coefficients were computed with the tcR R package. The overlap coefficient, calculated on TCRB nucleotide sequences, was used to quantify repertoire sharing. TCRdb stores this immuneACCESS table with in-frame sequences only. Part of the clones is absent; in the studies checked, under half of the shortfall reflects unresolved V genes, and no reason is known for the rest. D and trimming come from the DNA, and the V and J calls and clone size come from that table. In this sample the table shows more than 300,000 clones, around 8% of which occur a single time. The ten largest clonotypes hold 0.44% of the sample.

Results and caveats for the whole study, not just this receptor: HLA sub-analyses involved small numbers of individuals, so any influence of HLA type on TCRB rearrangement remained unresolved. Type 1 diabetes patients showed a moderate but significant shortening of TCRB CDR3 length in all four CD4+ subsets. Shorter templates might be favored by PCR, yet because patient and control samples were amplified and corrected together, any such skew would affect both groups equally. Naive, central memory and regulatory TCRB repertoires appeared to be more alike among patients than among healthy donors. Sequencing cDNA rather than genomic DNA could over-represent highly expressing activated cells, although activation and CD3 levels did not differ between groups. At VDJ recombination sites, type 1 diabetes patients had fewer insertions and more deleted nucleotides, which implies abnormalities in thymic rearrangement.

Remarks on this clone: Its antigen is not yet known. One base away there is no much larger clone; base qualities are not given.

The origin of this receptor is a woman aged 18-30 years in good health. Sequencing was performed on central memory CD4+ T cells from blood. The V and J segments used are TRBV7-8 and TRBJ2-3, with the D gene possibly TRBD1 or TRBD2, each one fitting 5 bases. This receptor carries the CDR3 CASSFLLGTLEGDTQYF. The base sequence is TGTGCCAGCAGCTTTCTCCTCGGGACGCTCGAGGGAGATACGCAGTATTTT.